This TCR beta chain was observed in a study of vaccination and CD4 T cells after COVID-19. Study-level information: Two Hispanic individuals were among six male and four female convalescent patients.

Sequencing of cultured CD4+ T cell DNA used the Oncomine TCR Beta short-read assay. TCRdb re-derived calls from the PCR reads in MiXCR, one entry per CDR3 protein. The table lists more than 15,000 distinct CDR3 sequences, around two fifths of them singletons. The CDR3 extends over 18 amino acids. Germline V gene lookup returns CDR1 SNHLY and CDR2 FYNNEI. V was pared by 4 bases and J by 1 base, with 15 bases of the junction left unmatched. Points on this clonotype: The antigen is undetermined.

Treatment reported: 10-day PBMC culture with coronavirus spike peptide pools or control peptides (ViraFEST assay). After expanding antigen-specific T cells with peptide pools, ViraFEST sequenced their TCRs. This sequence was found in a human donor who had recovered from COVID-19. What was sequenced was CD4+ T cells from blood, cultured in vitro. This rearrangement joins TRBV2 to TRBJ1-1; TRBD1 matches 7 bases. The CDR3 coding sequence is TGTGCCAGCAGTGCCTCCAAAACGCTACAGGGGAGGAACACTGAAGCTTTCTTT. Amino acids: CASSASKTLQGRNTEAFF.